This TCR beta chain derives from a study of T-cell reconstitution after alpha-beta-depleted transplantation in children. Findings and limits, study-wide: There were reportedly several hundred expanded graft clones from which alpha-beta T cells came about two months after transplant.

This clonotype showed up many times. As yet, its antigen is unknown. Unique molecular identifiers were incorporated when the TCRbeta library was constructed. MiXCR, applied by TCRdb to the PCR reads, yields one record per CDR3 protein. The sample holds over 85,000 distinct CDR3 sequences, roughly 7.6% seen once. This CDR3 comprises 14 residues. V shed 0 bases and J shed 0 bases, with 4 bases lying between them. Per the germline V gene, CDR1 is SGDLS and CDR2 is YYNGEE. The receptor was derived from a boy aged 2-9 years with acute lymphoblastic leukemia, due to receive a stem cell transplant. This material consisted of PBMCs, taken before TCRalphabeta/CD19-depleted stem cell transplant. The chain recombines TRBV9 with TRBJ2-4, with no clear D. The CDR3 sequence is CASSVDGAKNIQYF. The DNA of the CDR3 is TGTGCCAGCAGCGTAGACGGAGCCAAAAACATTCAGTACTTC.